This is a list of T cell receptor beta chains from one sample in a study of T cell changes during pregnancy in multiple sclerosis. The table came from immunoSEQ multiplex PCR; TCRdb's copy has only in-frame clones and leaves some out. This sample has 30,000 to 40,000 clones, with more than 70% found just once. Sequenced here: CD8+ T cells from peripheral blood mononuclear cells, sampled in the third trimester of pregnancy. These receptors were obtained from a female donor with multiple sclerosis, enrolled in a pregnancy study. Each CDR3 is given with its conserved first and last residue. The D gene is left open where the match is weak. Rows give clone size only sometimes, using once, few, many, or a class for an expanded clone.

clone size: .; CDR3 length: 13; D gene: .; J gene: TRBJ2-7; V gene: TRBV4-1; CDR3 protein: CASSWGVAYEQYF; CDR3 DNA: TGCGCCAGCAGCTGGGGGGTAGCCTACGAGCAGTACTTC
clone size: .; CDR3 length: 12; D gene: TRBD1; J gene: TRBJ2-7; V gene: TRBV2; CDR3 protein: CASRDRGREQYF; CDR3 DNA: TGTGCCAGCAGGGACAGGGGGCGAGAGCAGTACTTC
clone size: .; CDR3 length: 14; D gene: .; J gene: TRBJ1-2; V gene: TRBV2; CDR3 protein: CASTQVVPNYGYTF; CDR3 DNA: TGTGCCAGCACCCAGGTAGTCCCCAACTATGGCTACACCTTC
clone size: .; CDR3 length: 13; D gene: .; J gene: TRBJ1-5; V gene: TRBV18; CDR3 protein: CASSRGDNQPQHF; CDR3 DNA: TGTGCCAGCTCACGGGGAGACAATCAGCCCCAGCATTTT
clone size: .; CDR3 length: 17; D gene: TRBD2; J gene: TRBJ2-3; V gene: TRBV4-3; CDR3 protein: CASSPGGALPSTDTQYF; CDR3 DNA: TGCGCCAGCAGCCCGGGGGGGGCCCTTCCCAGCACAGATACGCAGTATTTT
clone size: .; CDR3 length: 13; D gene: .; J gene: TRBJ1-2; V gene: TRBV19; CDR3 protein: CASSIDWTAGYTF; CDR3 DNA: TGTGCCAGTAGTATAGATTGGACAGCGGGCTACACCTTC
clone size: once; CDR3 length: 14; D gene: .; J gene: TRBJ2-7; V gene: TRBV27; CDR3 protein: CASSFAVAGYEQYF; CDR3 DNA: TGTGCCAGCAGTTTTGCAGTCGCTGGCTACGAGCAGTACTTC
clone size: .; CDR3 length: 15; D gene: .; J gene: TRBJ2-6; V gene: TRBV7-2; CDR3 protein: CASSFRQSGANVLTF; CDR3 DNA: TGTGCCAGCAGCTTCAGGCAGTCTGGGGCCAACGTCCTGACTTTC
clone size: .; CDR3 length: 13; D gene: .; J gene: TRBJ2-1; V gene: TRBV27; CDR3 protein: CASSSGTYNEQFF; CDR3 DNA: TGTGCCAGCAGTTCCGGGACCTACAATGAGCAGTTCTTC
clone size: .; CDR3 length: 15; D gene: TRBD2; J gene: TRBJ2-3; V gene: TRBV6-4; CDR3 protein: CASSEGGGATDTQYF; CDR3 DNA: TGTGCCAGCAGTGAAGGCGGGGGGGCCACAGATACGCAGTATTTT
clone size: .; CDR3 length: 16; D gene: TRBD1; J gene: TRBJ1-2; V gene: TRBV10-3; CDR3 protein: CAISEPSADRGLGYTF; CDR3 DNA: TGTGCCATCAGTGAACCCTCAGCGGACAGGGGGCTTGGCTACACCTTC